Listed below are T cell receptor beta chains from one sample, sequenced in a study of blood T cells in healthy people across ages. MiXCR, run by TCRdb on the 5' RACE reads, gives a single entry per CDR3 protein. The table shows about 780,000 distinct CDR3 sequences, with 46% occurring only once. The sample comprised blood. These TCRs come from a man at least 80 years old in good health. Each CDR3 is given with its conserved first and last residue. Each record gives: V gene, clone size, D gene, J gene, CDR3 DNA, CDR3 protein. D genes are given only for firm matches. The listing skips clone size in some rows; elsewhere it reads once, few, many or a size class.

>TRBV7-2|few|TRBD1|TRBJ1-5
TGTGCCAGCAGCTTTACAGGGGGCGGTCAGCCCCAGCATTTT
CASSFTGGGQPQHF
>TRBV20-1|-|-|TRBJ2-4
TGCAGTGCTAGTTCCGGCAGGGGGAGGAACATTCAGTACTTC
CSASSGRGRNIQYF
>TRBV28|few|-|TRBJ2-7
TGTGCCAGCAGCCGGGGCCCCGAGCAGTACTTC
CASSRGPEQYF
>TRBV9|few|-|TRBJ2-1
TGTGCCAGCAGCGGCATCTTAGCCGCCGAGCAGTTCTTC
CASSGILAAEQFF
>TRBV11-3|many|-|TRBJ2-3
TGTGCCAGCAGCCAACCCGGGAGAGATACGCAGTATTTT
CASSQPGRDTQYF
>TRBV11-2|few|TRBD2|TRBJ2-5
TGTGCCAGCAGCTTACGGGGACTAGCGGGGCCGGGCTTGGAGACCCAGTACTTC
CASSLRGLAGPGLETQYF
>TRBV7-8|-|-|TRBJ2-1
TGTGCCAGCAGTGTCCCAAGGCACAATGAGCAGTTCTTC
CASSVPRHNEQFF
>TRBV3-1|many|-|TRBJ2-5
TGTGCCAGCAGCCAAGAGACCCAGTACTTC
CASSQETQYF
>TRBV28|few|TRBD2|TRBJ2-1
TGTGCCAGCAGTTCTCGGACTAGCGGGAAAAGGAATGAGCAGTTCTTC
CASSSRTSGKRNEQFF
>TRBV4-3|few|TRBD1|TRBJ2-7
TGCGCCAGCAGCCAAGATTGGACAGGGGACAATGAGCAGTACTTC
CASSQDWTGDNEQYF
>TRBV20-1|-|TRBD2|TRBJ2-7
TGCAGTGCTGGGGGGACTAGCGGGCATGACGAGCAGTACTTC
CSAGGTSGHDEQYF
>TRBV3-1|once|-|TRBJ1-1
TGTGCCAGCAGCCAAGGGACCTGGGCTGAAGCTTTCTTT
CASSQGTWAEAFF
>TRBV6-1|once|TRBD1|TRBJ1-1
TGTGCCAGCACCGGGGCCGGACAGGCTAACACTGAAGCTTTCTTT
CASTGAGQANTEAFF
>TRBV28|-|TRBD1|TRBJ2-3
TGTGCCAGCAGTTTATCTGGACAGGGCAGCACAGATACGCAGTATTTT
CASSLSGQGSTDTQYF
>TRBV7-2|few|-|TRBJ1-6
TGTGCCAGCAGCGCGGATCGTGGTAATTCACCCCTCCACTTT
CASSADRGNSPLHF
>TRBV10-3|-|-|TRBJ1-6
TGTGCCATAAGTAGTAGTGTAGCCTATAATTCACCCCTCCACTTT
CAISSSVAYNSPLHF
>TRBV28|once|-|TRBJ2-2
TGTGCCAGCAGACCCGCGGGGACCGGGGAGCTGTTTTTT
CASRPAGTGELFF
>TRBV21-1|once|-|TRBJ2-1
TGTGCCAGCAGCAAAACTGGGGATGAGCAGTTCTTC
CASSKTGDEQFF